The present T cell receptor beta chain was sequenced within a study of vaccination effects on CD4 cells after COVID-19. Looking at the study overall: Post-vaccine specimens arrived a median 72 days past the second dose.

The V and J ends lost 4 bases and 7 bases respectively, with 20 bases between them. Germline V gene data show CDR1 as SEHNR and CDR2 as FQNEAQ (reference sequence). The CDR3 runs to 16 residues. On this clone itself: The antigen is not known.

Study-wide findings and caveats: Within healthy vaccinees, only 1 of 255 vaccine-induced clones displayed cross-reactivity with common cold coronaviruses. Few convalescent patients were studied, and early post-infection samples were lacking. There was marked clonal contraction among infection- and vaccine-induced clones late after vaccination.

Profiled with immunoSEQ multiplex PCR; TCRdb holds only in-frame clones, not every one. The table lists around 26,000 clones, almost 70% of them singletons, with around 8.5% in the top ten. Antigen-specific CD4+ T cells expanded by the ViraFEST assay with viral peptide pools were then sequenced. When around ten days of culture had elapsed, CD4+ T cells were isolated. Of the BNT162b2 and mRNA-1273 vaccines, participants received two doses of one or the other. The chain couples TRBV7-9 to TRBJ1-5, with D tentatively TRBD1 (5 bases). This sample comprised CD4+ T cells from PBMCs cultured with SARS-CoV-2 spike peptides, obtained after COVID-19 vaccination. This clonotype was sampled from a human donor who received a COVID-19 vaccine. The CDR3 sequence is CASSSSQGPMIQPQHF. In nucleotides, the CDR3 is TGTGCCAGCAGCTCTTCCCAGGGCCCTATGATACAGCCCCAGCATTTT.